These 18 T cell receptor beta chains share one sample of origin, sequenced in a study of vaccination and CD4 T cells after COVID-19. The Oncomine TCR Beta short-read assay was what sequenced the DNA obtained from cultured CD4+ T cells. TCRdb reprocessed the PCR reads with MiXCR, giving one entry per CDR3 protein. The repertoire includes more than 15,000 distinct CDR3 sequences, around 40% of them detected once, and over 25% sits in the top ten. Their antigen targets remain unknown. Indicated treatment: roughly nine-day PBMC culture with coronavirus spike peptide pools or control peptides (ViraFEST assay). Sequencing used CD4+ T cells from blood, cultured in vitro, obtained before SARS-CoV-2 vaccination. These receptors all come from a human donor who received a COVID-19 vaccine.

The genes are TRBV30 and TRBJ2-7, with 7 bases aligning to TRBD1. The germline CDR1 and CDR2 sequences are GTSNPN and SVGIG (reference sequence). CDR3 length: 14 residues. V was pared by 3 bases and J by 6 bases, with 11 bases of the junction left unmatched. CDR3: CAWSGKQGLGEQYF. In DNA, the CDR3 is TGTGCCTGGAGCGGAAAACAGGGGTTGGGCGAGCAGTACTTC. The full variable domain, rest sourced from reference TRBV30 and TRBJ2-7, is SQTIHQWPATLVQPVGSPLSLECTVEGTSNPNLYWYRQAAGRGLQLLFYSVGIGQISSEVPQNLSASRPQDRQFILSSKKLLLSDSGFYLCAWSGKQGLGEQYFGPGTRLTVT.

This clonotype has just a few counts. V gene TRBV7-9 combines with J gene TRBJ2-6; TRBD1 or TRBD2 may be the D gene (6 bases each). Germline V gene lookup returns CDR1 SEHNR and CDR2 FQNEAQ (reference sequence). V was clipped by 6 bases and J by 2 bases, with 17 bases between them. The CDR3 is 17 amino acids. As DNA, the CDR3 is TGTGCCAGCAGGCGCCAGTGGGGGGACACTGGGGCCAACGTCCTGACTTTC. Protein: CASRRQWGDTGANVLTF.

CDR3 bases: TGTGCCACCGGGGGCTGGACTAGCGGGGCTGGGGAGACCCAGTACTTC. Amino acids: CATGGWTSGAGETQYF. This sequence joins TRBV24-1 and TRBJ2-5, with 12 positions matching TRBD2. CDR1 KGHDR and CDR2 SFDVKD come from the germline V gene. This CDR3 is 16 amino acids long. J gave up 5 bases and V 9 bases, and 12 bases lay outside the gene matches.

This clonotype was observed once. The chain joins TRBV7-9 to TRBJ1-4; D may be TRBD1 (5 bases). Germline V gene data show CDR1 as SEHNR and CDR2 as FQNEAQ (reference sequence). Deletions cut 5 bases from V and 7 bases from J, with 20 bases between. CDR3 length: 16 amino acids. The CDR3 sequence is CASSPQDTGGGEKLFF. CDR3 sequence (DNA): TGTGCCAGCAGCCCCCAGGACACGGGAGGCGGTGAAAAACTGTTTTTT.

This chain connects TRBV10-1 to TRBJ1-4; D is ambiguous. The CDR3 loop spans 14 amino acids. Germline V CDR1 and CDR2: WNHNN, SYGVQD (reference sequence). V lost 7 bases and J lost 3, with 12 bases in between. CDR3 sequence (DNA): TGCGCCAGCACCGGGAGATCAGCTAATGAAAAACTGTTTTTT. It encodes CASTGRSANEKLFF.

This chain links TRBV12-3 or TRBV12-4 with TRBJ1-2, with no clear D. The V gene lost 4 bases and the J gene lost 4 bases, with 10 bases spanning the gap. The CDR3 totals 13 residues. The CDR3 region has the DNA TGTGCCAGCAGTTCCGGCCGCCTCTATGGCTACACCTTC. This sequence encodes CASSSGRLYGYTF.

The chain links TRBV5-1 to TRBJ1-2; D remains ambiguous. Trimming shortened V by 2 bases and J by 6 bases, and 11 bases separated the two germline ends. The CDR3 spans 13 residues. CDR1 and CDR2 from the germline V gene are SGHRS and YFSETQ. The CDR3 DNA reads as TGCGCCAGCAGCTTTATTCCGGGCGATGGCTACACCTTC. Translating it yields CASSFIPGDGYTF.

This clonotype was seen more than once but under ten times. V usage is TRBV24-1 and J usage is TRBJ2-3; no firm D call. This CDR3 spans 13 amino acids. The V gene's germline CDR1 is KGHDR and CDR2 SFDVKD. With 4 bases removed from V and 2 bases from J, the gap between germline ends came to 6 bases. The CDR3 sequence: CATSDPFTDTQYF. Here the CDR3 DNA reads TGTGCCACCAGTGACCCCTTCACAGATACGCAGTATTTT.

The rearrangement joins TRBV20-1 to TRBJ2-1; 15 nucleotides align to TRBD2. CDR3 length equals 17 residues. Germline loops: CDR1 DFQATT, CDR2 SNEGSKA (reference sequence). V lost 6 bases and J lost 7; bases outside the gene matches: 13. The CDR3, as DNA: TGCAGTGCAGAAGGACCGGGACTAGCGGGGGGCCGGAATGAGCAGTTCTTC. Encoded protein: CSAEGPGLAGGRNEQFF.

This clonotype was found a few times. The chain's CDR3 is CASRVGQAADTQYF. Here the CDR3 DNA reads TGTGCCAGCAGAGTTGGACAGGCGGCAGATACGCAGTATTTT. The chain uses TRBV6-1 and TRBJ2-3; 7 nucleotides align to TRBD1. V shed 6 bases and J 4 bases; nucleotides not matched to a gene: 7. CDR3 length equals 14 residues. Germline V gives CDR1 MNHNS, CDR2 SASEGT.

J is TRBJ1-1 and V is TRBV25-1; possible D gene TRBD1, 6 bases. Trimming shortened V by 4 bases and J by 1 base, and 13 bases separated the two germline ends. The CDR3 runs 15 residues. Germline V gene data show CDR1 as MGHDK and CDR2 as SYGVNS. This chain's CDR3 is CASSASAGQNTEAFF. As DNA, the CDR3 is TGTGCCAGCAGTGCCAGTGCGGGACAGAACACTGAAGCTTTCTTT.

V gene TRBV7-9 combines with J gene TRBJ2-5, with D uncertain. Germline CDR1 is SEHNR and CDR2 is FQNEAQ (reference sequence). The CDR3 runs 11 residues. The V gene lost 5 bases and the J gene lost 0 bases, with 1 base spanning the gap. CDR3 DNA: TGTGCCAGCAGCCACCAAGAGACCCAGTACTTC. Protein sequence: CASSHQETQYF. The full variable domain, its missing parts supplied by reference TRBV7-9 and TRBJ2-5, is DTGVSQNPRHKITKRGQNVTFRCDPISEHNRLYWYRQTLGQGPEFLTYFQNEAQLEKSRLLSDRFSAERPKGSFSTLEIQRTEQGDSAMYLCASSHQETQYFGPGTRLLVL.

This clonotype has more than one count but fewer than ten. The rearrangement uses TRBV5-1 and TRBJ2-2; 7 bases fit TRBD1. The CDR3 totals 15 residues. V shed 3 bases and J 3 bases; nucleotides not matched to a gene: 5. Germline V gene data show CDR1 as SGHRS and CDR2 as YFSETQ. Written as DNA, the CDR3 is TGCGCCAGCAGCTCGACAGGGCCCTACACCGGGGAGCTGTTTTTT. As protein: CASSSTGPYTGELFF.

This clonotype has only a few counts. This chain links TRBV7-8 with TRBJ1-1; D is possibly TRBD1 (5 bases). CDR3 size: 17 residues. Germline CDR1 and CDR2: SGHVS and FQNEAQ. Trimming cost V 0 bases and J 1 base, with 15 bases left between them. This chain's CDR3 is CASSLASWRGGNTEAFF. CDR3 nucleotide sequence: TGTGCCAGCAGCTTAGCGAGTTGGCGGGGGGGGAACACTGAAGCTTTCTTT.

The chain recombines TRBV20-1 with TRBJ2-3; TRBD2 matches 11 bases. Looked up from germline, CDR1 is DFQATT and CDR2 is SNEGSKA (reference sequence). The CDR3 is 15 amino acids. Trimming at V came to 4 bases and at J to 1 base, leaving 4 bases not matched to a gene. The CDR3 bases are TGCAGTGCTACCCAGACTAGCGGGGGCACAGATACGCAGTATTTT. Translated: CSATQTSGGTDTQYF.

CDR3 region: CATNNTGGIGYTF. The CDR3 DNA reads as TGTGCCACCAACAATACAGGGGGCATTGGCTACACCTTC. V gene TRBV24-1 combines with J gene TRBJ1-2; 9 positions agree with TRBD1. The V and J ends lost 8 bases and 7 bases, in that order; junction bases with no gene match: 7. The CDR3 is made up of 13 amino acids. CDR1 KGHDR and CDR2 SFDVKD come from the germline V gene.

This chain uses TRBV30 with TRBJ1-2; 7 positions agree with TRBD1. V gave up 5 bases and J gave up 5 bases; unmatched junction bases: 17. Looked up from germline, CDR1 is GTSNPN and CDR2 is SVGIG (reference sequence). CDR3 length: 16 residues. CDR3 in amino acids: CAWAERRGLGVYGYTF. As DNA, the CDR3 is TGTGCCTGGGCTGAGAGGAGGGGGCTCGGGGTGTATGGCTACACCTTC.

The sample holds a few counts of this clonotype. The chain uses TRBV27 and TRBJ1-1; a possible D gene is TRBD1 (5 bases). CDR1 and CDR2 from the germline V gene are MNHEY and SMNVEV (reference sequence). Trimming left V 6 bases short and J 6 bases short, with 20 bases between. This CDR3 has 15 residues. The CDR3 sequence is CASSRAGGTSPEAFF. CDR3 coding DNA: TGTGCCAGCAGCCGGGCGGGGGGGACGAGCCCTGAAGCTTTCTTT.